The clone carrying this TCR beta chain was counted many times. Preparation of the TCRbeta library was carried out with unique molecular identifiers. MiXCR, run by TCRdb on the PCR reads, gives a single entry per CDR3 protein. The sample includes 700,000 to 950,000 distinct CDR3 sequences, roughly 16% seen only once; the top ten take approximately 5%. The data belong to a study of T-cell reconstitution after alpha-beta-depleted transplantation in children. The CDR3 has 11 amino acids. Trimming removed 5 bases from V and 9 bases from J, with 10 bases in between. Sequences were derived from PBMCs, mostly from graft donor cells, sampled 360 days after TCRalphabeta/CD19-depleted stem cell transplant. This chain joins TRBV12-3 or TRBV12-4 and TRBJ2-5, with D perhaps matching TRBD1 (6 bases). The receptor was isolated from a male patient between 10 and 17 years old who had a stem cell transplant for acute lymphoblastic leukemia, so the T cells may come from the graft donor. CDR3 in amino acids: CASSATGSQYF. In nucleotides, the CDR3 is TGTGCCAGCAGTGCTACAGGGTCCCAGTACTTC.